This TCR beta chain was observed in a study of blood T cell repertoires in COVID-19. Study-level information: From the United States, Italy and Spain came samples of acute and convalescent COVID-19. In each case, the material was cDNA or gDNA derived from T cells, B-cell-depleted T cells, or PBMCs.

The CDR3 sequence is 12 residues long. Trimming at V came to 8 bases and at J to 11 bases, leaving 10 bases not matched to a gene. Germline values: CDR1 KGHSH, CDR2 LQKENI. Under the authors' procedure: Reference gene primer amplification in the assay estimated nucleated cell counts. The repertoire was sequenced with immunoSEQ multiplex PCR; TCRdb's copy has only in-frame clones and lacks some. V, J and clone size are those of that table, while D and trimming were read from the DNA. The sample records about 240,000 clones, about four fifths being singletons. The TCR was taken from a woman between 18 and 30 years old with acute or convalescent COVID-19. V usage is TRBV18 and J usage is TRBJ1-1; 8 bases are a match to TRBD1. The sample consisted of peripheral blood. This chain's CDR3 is CASQGQGVDAFF. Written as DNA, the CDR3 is TGTGCCAGCCAAGGACAGGGAGTTGATGCTTTCTTT.